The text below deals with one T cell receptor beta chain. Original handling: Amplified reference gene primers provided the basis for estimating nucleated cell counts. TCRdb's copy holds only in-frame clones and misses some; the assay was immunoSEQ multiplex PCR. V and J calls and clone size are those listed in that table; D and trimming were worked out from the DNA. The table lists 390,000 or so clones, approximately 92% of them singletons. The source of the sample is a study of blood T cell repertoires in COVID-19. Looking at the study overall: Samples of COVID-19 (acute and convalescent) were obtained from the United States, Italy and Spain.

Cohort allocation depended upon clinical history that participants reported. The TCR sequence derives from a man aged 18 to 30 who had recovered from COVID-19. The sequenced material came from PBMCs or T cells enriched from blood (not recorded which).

CDR3 sequence: CASSFRQGRNQPQHF. The CDR3 DNA reads as TGTGCCAGCAGTTTCCGACAGGGGCGAAATCAGCCCCAGCATTTT. The chain has TRBV27 and TRBJ1-5; TRBD1 agrees at 8 bases. This CDR3 spans 15 amino acids. The germline gives CDR1 MNHEY, CDR2 SMNVEV (reference sequence). V lost 3 bases and J lost 4; bases outside the gene matches: 5.